This TCR beta chain comes out of a study of T cell responses to AZD1222 COVID-19 vaccine. Study-level results: Increases in Spike-specific TCR breadth and depth were seen after two AZD1222 doses. A mostly white British donor set with more females was recruited, and clonal diversity was possibly underestimated.

This CDR3 is 15 amino acids long. V lost 5 bases and J 4 bases, leaving 15 bases between the germline ends. The V gene's germline CDR1 is SGHVS and CDR2 FQNEAQ. Generated by immunoSEQ multiplex PCR, the TCRdb table keeps only in-frame clones and is missing some. The sample lists 120,000 or so clones; 80% to 95% were seen once. Concerning this clone: Its antigen is unidentified.

The sequence derives from an adult who received the MenACWY meningococcal vaccine as a control. This chain connects TRBV7-8 to TRBJ2-1; perhaps TRBD1 as D (7 bases). The sequenced sample was peripheral blood, obtained 28 days after the second dose of the MenACWY control vaccine. The CDR3 here is CASSGEDRRYNEQFF. For the CDR3, the DNA is TGTGCCAGCAGCGGGGAGGACAGGAGGTACAATGAGCAGTTCTTC.